This T cell receptor beta chain was observed in a study of CD8 T cells in Susac syndrome. The CDR3 sequence is 15 residues long. Germline values: CDR1 SGHDT, CDR2 YYEEEE. Trimming pared 4 bases from V and 2 bases from J, leaving 13 bases between. Random hexamers were used to reverse transcribe the RNA input (roughly 0.5 to 1 ug). TCRdb independently ran MiXCR on the immunoSEQ multiplex PCR reads; one entry per CDR3 protein. The sample comprises 400,000 or so distinct CDR3 sequences, approximately 85% of which are singletons, and roughly 0.1% rests with the top ten. The TCR comes from a human donor with multiple sclerosis. The chain carries TRBV5-6 and TRBJ2-1, with D tentatively TRBD2 (6 bases). The sample was CD8+ T cells from PBMCs. CDR3 coding DNA: TGTGCCAGCAGCCCCCGGGGGAGTCCCTACAATGAGCAGTTCTTC. Residues: CASSPRGSPYNEQFF.